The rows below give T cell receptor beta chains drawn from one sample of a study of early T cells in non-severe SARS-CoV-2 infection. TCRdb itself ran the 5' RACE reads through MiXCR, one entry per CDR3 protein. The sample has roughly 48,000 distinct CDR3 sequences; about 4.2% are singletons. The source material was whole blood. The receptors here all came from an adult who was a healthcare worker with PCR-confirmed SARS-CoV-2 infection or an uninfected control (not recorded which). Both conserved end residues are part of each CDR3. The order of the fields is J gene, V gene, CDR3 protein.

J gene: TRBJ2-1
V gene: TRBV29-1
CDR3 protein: CSVGTDTYNEQFF

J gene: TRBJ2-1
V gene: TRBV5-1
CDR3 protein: CASSPRTGYYNEQFF

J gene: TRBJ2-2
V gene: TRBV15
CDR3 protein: CATSIFLGLAGDTGELFF

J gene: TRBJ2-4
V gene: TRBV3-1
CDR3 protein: CASSLSGGKNIQYF

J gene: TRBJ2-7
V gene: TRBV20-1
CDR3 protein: CSARPSGEVYEQYF

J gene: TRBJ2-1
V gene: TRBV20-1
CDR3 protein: CSAFDGYNEQFF

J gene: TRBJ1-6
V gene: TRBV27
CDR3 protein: CASSFFLPLNSPLHF

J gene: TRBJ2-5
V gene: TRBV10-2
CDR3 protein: CASSEPGSGEETQYF

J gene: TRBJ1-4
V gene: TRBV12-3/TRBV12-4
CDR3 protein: CASTSGTRNEKLFF

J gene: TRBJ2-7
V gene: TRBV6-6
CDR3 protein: CASSYWVTSGRRYEQYF

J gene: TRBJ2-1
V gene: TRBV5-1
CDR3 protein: CASSHYLRNNEQFF

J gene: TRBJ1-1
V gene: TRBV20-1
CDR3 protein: CSARGTTFEAFF

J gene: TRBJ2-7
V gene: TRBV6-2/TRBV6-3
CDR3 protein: CASSYPRGRGGTYEQYF

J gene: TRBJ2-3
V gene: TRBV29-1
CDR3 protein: CSVEDPRGGPDTQYF

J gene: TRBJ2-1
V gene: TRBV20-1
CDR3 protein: CSARVGTGLNEQFF

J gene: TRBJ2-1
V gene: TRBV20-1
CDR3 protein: CSAIRGGDIYEQFF

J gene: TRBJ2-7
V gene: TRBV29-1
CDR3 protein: CSILQGSYEQYF

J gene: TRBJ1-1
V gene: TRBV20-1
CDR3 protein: CSARRRQGLLAQNTEAFF

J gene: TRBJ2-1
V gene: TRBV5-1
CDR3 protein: CASSLGLAGAIPSYNEQFF

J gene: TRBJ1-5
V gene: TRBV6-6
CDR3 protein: CASSFPGNQPQHF

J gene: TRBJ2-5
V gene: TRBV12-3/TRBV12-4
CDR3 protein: CASSPRLAGTETQYF

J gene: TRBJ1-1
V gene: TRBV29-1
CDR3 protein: CSVEMSGGNTEAFF

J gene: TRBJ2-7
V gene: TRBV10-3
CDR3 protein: CAISGTGAYEQYF

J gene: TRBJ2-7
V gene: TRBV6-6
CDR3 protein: CASSLGQSYEQYF

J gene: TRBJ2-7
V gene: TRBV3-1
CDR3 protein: CASSPRVSYEQYF

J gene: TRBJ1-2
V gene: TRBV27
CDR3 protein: CASTPSVGQEYGYTF

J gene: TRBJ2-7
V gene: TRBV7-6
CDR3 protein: CASSSWKGSGSEQYF

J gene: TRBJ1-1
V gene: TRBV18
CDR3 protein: CASSPGQGSEAFF

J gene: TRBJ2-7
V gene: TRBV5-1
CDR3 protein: CASSYSALYLCASSLTGDEQYF

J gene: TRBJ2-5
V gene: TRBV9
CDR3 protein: CASSTRLAWETQYF

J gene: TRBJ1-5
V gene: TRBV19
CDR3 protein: CASNTPRDTAGGNQPQHF

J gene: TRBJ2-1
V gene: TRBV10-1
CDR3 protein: CASSEASGVNEQFF

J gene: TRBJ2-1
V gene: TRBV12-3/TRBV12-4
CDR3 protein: CASSLGTSGSVNEQFF

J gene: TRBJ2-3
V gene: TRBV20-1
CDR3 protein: CSALDSSGEPDTQYF

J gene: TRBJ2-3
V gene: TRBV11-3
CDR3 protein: CASSLAGELGTDTQYF

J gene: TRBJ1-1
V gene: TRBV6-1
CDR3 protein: CASSEAGAAEAFF

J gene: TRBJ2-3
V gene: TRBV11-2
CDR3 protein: CASSSTGAATDTQYF